This T cell receptor beta chain derives from a study of blood T cell repertoires in COVID-19. Turning to the study itself: The cDNA or gDNA used as material had been derived from T cells, B-cell-depleted T cells, or PBMCs.

The trim removed 3 bases at V and 4 bases at J, leaving 6 bases unmatched. The CDR3 runs 14 residues. Per the germline V gene, CDR1 is WNHNN and CDR2 is SYGVQD (reference sequence). Authors' methods: Estimation of nucleated cell counts relied on the amplification of reference gene primers. Produced via immunoSEQ multiplex PCR; TCRdb's table is partial and in-frame only. V, J and clone size were drawn from that table, and D and trimming were deduced from the DNA. The sample gives roughly 280,000 clones, approximately 91% of which show up once; roughly 2.2% is in the top ten. The chain couples TRBV10-1 to TRBJ2-7, with TRBD1 matching 7 bases. This TCR derives from a man aged 45 to 65 with acute or convalescent COVID-19. Sequenced input: peripheral blood. CDR3 sequence reads: CASSDLRDSYEQYF. For the CDR3, the DNA is TGCGCCAGCAGTGACCTACGGGACAGTTACGAGCAGTACTTC.